This note documents a single T cell receptor beta chain sequence. The entry originates in a study of OX40 agonist ivuxolimab in advanced cancers. Looking at the study overall: The drug used for patients, ivuxolimab, was an agonistic anti-OX40 (CD134) antibody.

Germline CDR1 SGHDT, CDR2 YYEEEE. This CDR3 is 15 amino acids long. V was cut by 7 bases and J by 2 bases, with 19 bases left in between. Clones were read by immunoSEQ multiplex PCR, and TCRdb kept only the in-frame ones, dropping some. The repertoire holds 60,000 to 65,000 clones, with approximately 92% as singletons. The J gene is TRBJ2-7, the V gene TRBV5-6, with D possibly TRBD2 on 6 matching bases. The clonotype was recovered from an adult with an advanced solid tumor such as melanoma, head and neck, liver or kidney cancer. This specimen consisted of CD4+ or CD8+ T cells sorted from blood, obtained in a trial of the OX40 agonist ivuxolimab. CDR3 in amino acids: CASFGDSGAAYEQYF. CDR3 DNA sequence: TGTGCCAGCTTCGGAGATAGCGGAGCCGCCTACGAGCAGTACTTC.